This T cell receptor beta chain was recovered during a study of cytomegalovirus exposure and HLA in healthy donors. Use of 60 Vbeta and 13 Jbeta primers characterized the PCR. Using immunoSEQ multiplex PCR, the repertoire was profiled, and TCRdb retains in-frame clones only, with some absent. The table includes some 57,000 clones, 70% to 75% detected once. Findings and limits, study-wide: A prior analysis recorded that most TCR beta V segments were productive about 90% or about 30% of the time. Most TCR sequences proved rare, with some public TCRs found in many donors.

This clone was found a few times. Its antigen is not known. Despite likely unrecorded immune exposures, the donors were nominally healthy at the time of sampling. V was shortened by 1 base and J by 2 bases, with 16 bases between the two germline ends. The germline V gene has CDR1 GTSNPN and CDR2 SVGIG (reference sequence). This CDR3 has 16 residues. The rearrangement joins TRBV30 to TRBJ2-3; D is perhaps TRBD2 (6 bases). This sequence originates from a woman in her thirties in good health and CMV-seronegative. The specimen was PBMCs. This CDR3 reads CAWSGPSAPNTDTQYF. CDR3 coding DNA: TGTGCCTGGAGTGGTCCTAGCGCGCCCAACACAGATACGCAGTATTTT.